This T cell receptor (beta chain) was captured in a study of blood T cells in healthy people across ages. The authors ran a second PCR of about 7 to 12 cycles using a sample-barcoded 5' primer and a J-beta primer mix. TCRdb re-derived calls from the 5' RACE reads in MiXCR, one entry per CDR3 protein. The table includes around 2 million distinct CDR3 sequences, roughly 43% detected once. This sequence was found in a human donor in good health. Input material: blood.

As DNA, the CDR3 is TGTGCCAGCAGCACCCATTGGGGGGACACTGAAGCTTTCTTT. Residues: CASSTHWGDTEAFF. V usage is TRBV7-8 and J usage is TRBJ1-1, with a possible D match to TRBD1 (5 bases). V was cut by 5 bases and J by 3 bases, with 13 bases left in between. CDR1 is SGHVS, CDR2 FQNEAQ, per germline. The CDR3 contains 14 residues.